A selection of T cell receptor beta chains follows, all from one sample in a study of cytomegalovirus exposure and HLA in healthy donors. Here immunoSEQ multiplex PCR was the method, and the copy in TCRdb shows in-frame clones only, minus some. The sample lists 150,000 to 200,000 clones; roughly 80% were seen once. Sample: PBMCs. These receptors were taken from a man in his thirties or forties in good health and CMV-seropositive. CDR3s leave out the opening cysteine and the closing phenylalanine or tryptophan. The order of the fields is clone size, J gene, V gene, CDR3 protein. Some rows mark clone size as missing; the rest say once, few, many or name a class of expanded clone.

abundance: few
j_gene: TRBJ1-2
v_gene: TRBV29-1
CDR3aa: SVGRGIDYGYT

abundance: .
j_gene: TRBJ2-5
v_gene: TRBV7-2
CDR3aa: ASSSPGIKETQY

abundance: .
j_gene: TRBJ2-2
v_gene: TRBV14
CDR3aa: ASSLSSGHGRWLDGTGELF

abundance: .
j_gene: TRBJ1-2
v_gene: TRBV2
CDR3aa: ASSAAGDYGYT

abundance: .
j_gene: TRBJ1-1
v_gene: TRBV2
CDR3aa: ASSGTVMNTEAF

abundance: .
j_gene: TRBJ2-4
v_gene: TRBV29-1
CDR3aa: SSRTDKNIQY

abundance: .
j_gene: TRBJ2-7
v_gene: TRBV12-5
CDR3aa: ASGLGRPAGSYEQY

abundance: .
j_gene: TRBJ2-5
v_gene: TRBV5-1
CDR3aa: ASSLNQGGETQY

abundance: .
j_gene: TRBJ2-6
v_gene: TRBV7-2
CDR3aa: ASSPGSSANVLT

abundance: .
j_gene: TRBJ2-7
v_gene: TRBV4-3
CDR3aa: ASSQVSYRDTYEQY

abundance: .
j_gene: TRBJ1-1
v_gene: TRBV4-1
CDR3aa: ASSHQGWGTEAF

abundance: .
j_gene: TRBJ2-2
v_gene: TRBV7-6
CDR3aa: ASRQTWGELF

abundance: few
j_gene: TRBJ1-5
v_gene: TRBV2
CDR3aa: ASSELTANQPQH

abundance: .
j_gene: TRBJ2-7
v_gene: TRBV5-4
CDR3aa: ASSSGGATGEQY

abundance: few
j_gene: TRBJ1-1
v_gene: TRBV2
CDR3aa: ASSVLGQVATEAF

abundance: few
j_gene: TRBJ1-1
v_gene: TRBV19
CDR3aa: ASTQFTGNTEAF

abundance: .
j_gene: TRBJ2-3
v_gene: TRBV30
CDR3aa: AWSTGTGGPDTQY

abundance: .
j_gene: TRBJ2-2
v_gene: TRBV18
CDR3aa: ASSPLQGTTGELF

abundance: .
j_gene: TRBJ2-2
v_gene: TRBV15
CDR3aa: ATSTGPGTSGTGELF

abundance: once
j_gene: TRBJ2-5
v_gene: TRBV5-1
CDR3aa: ASSLLAGEGDQY

abundance: .
j_gene: TRBJ1-1
v_gene: TRBV10-2
CDR3aa: ASSQVQEDTEAF

abundance: .
j_gene: TRBJ2-5
v_gene: TRBV4-1
CDR3aa: ASREAGVETQY

abundance: .
j_gene: TRBJ1-5
v_gene: TRBV10-3
CDR3aa: ATAAQTGGNNQPQH

abundance: .
j_gene: TRBJ2-3
v_gene: TRBV21-1
CDR3aa: ASSALLGQTTTDTQY

abundance: .
j_gene: TRBJ1-4
v_gene: TRBV4-3
CDR3aa: ASSRGQGEKLF

abundance: .
j_gene: TRBJ1-4
v_gene: TRBV30
CDR3aa: ALGTGNEKLF

abundance: .
j_gene: TRBJ2-7
v_gene: TRBV5-1
CDR3aa: ASSLGFGLNEQY

abundance: .
j_gene: TRBJ2-7
v_gene: TRBV18
CDR3aa: ASSPPSGMSYEQY

abundance: .
j_gene: TRBJ1-1
v_gene: TRBV13
CDR3aa: ASSIDRNTEAF

abundance: .
j_gene: TRBJ2-2
v_gene: TRBV28
CDR3aa: ASSLAGSPNTGELF

abundance: .
j_gene: TRBJ2-3
v_gene: TRBV9
CDR3aa: ASTHYIGTESTDTQY

abundance: .
j_gene: TRBJ1-2
v_gene: TRBV7-8
CDR3aa: ASSPRGQATRGYT

abundance: .
j_gene: TRBJ2-1
v_gene: TRBV11-2
CDR3aa: ASRRLAGGGIEQF

abundance: .
j_gene: TRBJ2-1
v_gene: TRBV7-3
CDR3aa: ASSSGAGSSEQF

abundance: .
j_gene: TRBJ2-7
v_gene: TRBV11-2
CDR3aa: ASSLGLAGAYEQY

abundance: .
j_gene: TRBJ2-1
v_gene: TRBV14
CDR3aa: ASSRAQGYNEQF

abundance: .
j_gene: TRBJ1-1
v_gene: TRBV4-1
CDR3aa: ASSQDRGGETTSEAF

abundance: once
j_gene: TRBJ2-7
v_gene: TRBV28
CDR3aa: ASSFSLAGLSYEQY

abundance: .
j_gene: TRBJ2-6
v_gene: TRBV6-5
CDR3aa: ASSYLASPGANVLT

abundance: .
j_gene: TRBJ1-1
v_gene: TRBV7-3
CDR3aa: ASSPGTGGDTEAF

abundance: .
j_gene: TRBJ1-1
v_gene: TRBV25-1
CDR3aa: ASRSPFYRGSTEAF

abundance: .
j_gene: TRBJ2-7
v_gene: TRBV7-6
CDR3aa: ASSFTRGPHYEQY

abundance: .
j_gene: TRBJ2-6
v_gene: TRBV27
CDR3aa: ASSFLSSGANVLT

abundance: .
j_gene: TRBJ2-7
v_gene: TRBV6-1
CDR3aa: ASSETADYEQY

abundance: .
j_gene: TRBJ1-1
v_gene: TRBV14
CDR3aa: ASSRGRVEAF

abundance: .
j_gene: TRBJ2-3
v_gene: TRBV27
CDR3aa: ASTPTSGREDTQY

abundance: .
j_gene: TRBJ2-1
v_gene: TRBV27
CDR3aa: ASSVTGAANEQF

abundance: .
j_gene: TRBJ1-1
v_gene: TRBV7-2
CDR3aa: ASSLAGQGVVDTEAF

abundance: .
j_gene: TRBJ2-7
v_gene: TRBV7-9
CDR3aa: ASSSGTGGYEQY

abundance: .
j_gene: TRBJ2-5
v_gene: TRBV28
CDR3aa: ATTRETRETQY

abundance: .
j_gene: TRBJ2-5
v_gene: TRBV5-1
CDR3aa: ASSFGQLQETQY

abundance: .
j_gene: TRBJ1-5
v_gene: TRBV4-2
CDR3aa: ASSPRGGSHQPQH

abundance: .
j_gene: TRBJ2-5
v_gene: TRBV6-5
CDR3aa: AAGGLIQETQY

abundance: .
j_gene: TRBJ2-1
v_gene: TRBV5-4
CDR3aa: ASSLGQGSEQF

abundance: .
j_gene: TRBJ2-7
v_gene: TRBV18
CDR3aa: ASSPVKGLGEQY